This T cell receptor (beta chain) was sequenced for a study of T cells in localized non-small cell lung cancer. General study points: Sequencing was limited to one tumor region, leaving the possibility of heterogeneity open. Of the tissues analyzed, uninvolved adjacent lung showed maximal T cell clonality, greater than tumor.

CDR1 and CDR2 from the germline V gene are SGDLS and YYNGEE. Trimming removed 0 bases from V and 2 bases from J; junction bases left unmatched: 0. The CDR3 is 15 amino acids. Note on this clone: Antigen specificity is unknown.

This table comes from immunoSEQ multiplex PCR, and its TCRdb copy is limited to in-frame clones, with some not included. The data contain approximately 5,400 clones, roughly 85% of them seen just once; the ten biggest clones take up around 9.1%. The TCR comes from a woman aged 35 to 70 with stage II lung adenocarcinoma. Sequencing used PBMCs, obtained before any cancer treatment. The chain joins TRBV9 to TRBJ2-1; TRBD2 matches 9 bases. Here the CDR3 reads CASSVASGTYNEQFF. Here the CDR3 DNA reads TGTGCCAGCAGCGTAGCTAGCGGGACCTACAATGAGCAGTTCTTC.